A single sample is the source of the 16 T cell receptor beta chains below, sequenced in a study of blood T cell repertoires in COVID-19. Clones were read by immunoSEQ multiplex PCR, and TCRdb kept only the in-frame ones, dropping some. Of approximately 290,000 clones in the sample, more than 65% were seen once. Material for sequencing was peripheral blood. The receptors come from a person aged 65 to 85 with COVID-19, enrolled during active disease.

The CDR3 protein is CASSFRQGVGNEQFF. For the CDR3, the DNA is TGTGCCAGCAGTTTTCGGCAGGGGGTGGGGAATGAGCAGTTCTTC. V usage is TRBV28 and J usage is TRBJ2-1, with TRBD1 identical over 7 bases. CDR3 length: 15 residues. With V trimmed by 3 bases and J by 7 bases, 9 bases remained unmatched. Germline V CDR1 and CDR2: MDHEN, SYDVKM.

The chain joins TRBV10-3 to TRBJ2-2, with 10 bases identical to TRBD1. CDR3 size: 15 residues. CDR1 is ENHRY and CDR2 is SYGVKD in the germline V gene. V shed 6 bases, J shed 0 bases, and the junction held 1 base outside the gene matches. CDR3 in amino acids: CAISGQGANTGELFF. In DNA form, the CDR3 reads TGTGCCATCAGCGGACAGGGGGCGAACACCGGGGAGCTGTTTTTT.

This clone was observed a single time. The chain links TRBV15 to TRBJ1-6; D is unclear. CDR3 size: 13 residues. Deletions cut 0 bases from V and 6 bases from J, with 3 bases between. The germline V gene has CDR1 LNHNV and CDR2 YYDKDF (reference sequence). CDR3 region: CATSRDLNSPLHF. The DNA of the CDR3 is TGTGCCACCAGCAGAGACCTTAATTCACCCCTCCACTTT. The full variable domain, completed using reference TRBV15 and TRBJ1-6, is DAMVIQNPRYQVTQFGKPVTLSCSQTLNHNVMYWYQQKSSQAPKLLFHYYDKDFNNEADTPDNFQSRRPNTSFCFLDIRSPGLGDTAMYLCATSRDLNSPLHFGNGTRLTVT.

The chain recombines TRBV4-3 with TRBJ2-1, with 9 bases matching TRBD2. The CDR3 totals 17 residues. V trimming: 6 bases; J trimming: 5 bases; junction bases outside the gene matches: 14. CDR1 and CDR2 from the germline V gene are LGHNA and YSLEER. Here the CDR3 DNA reads TGCGCCAGCAGACATATTGGGCGGGGGGGAAATGACAATGAGCAGTTCTTC. Translation gives CASRHIGRGGNDNEQFF.

V gene TRBV19 combines with J gene TRBJ2-4; TRBD2 agrees at 10 bases. The length of the CDR3 is 15 residues. V was clipped by 8 bases and J by 9 bases; unmatched bases: 13. Germline V gene lookup returns CDR1 LNHDA and CDR2 SQIVND (reference sequence). CDR3 loop: CASSSGRAESAIQYF. In nucleotides, the CDR3 is TGTGCCAGTTCAAGCGGGAGGGCCGAGTCCGCCATTCAGTACTTC.

V and J are TRBV7-2 and TRBJ2-3; 10 positions agree with TRBD1. The V segment lost 0 bases and the J segment 6 bases; nucleotides outside the gene matches: 6. CDR1 SGHTA and CDR2 FQGNSA come from the germline V gene. The CDR3 covers 16 residues. The CDR3 loop reads CASSLATGGAYDTQYF. CDR3 bases: TGTGCCAGCAGCTTAGCGACAGGGGGCGCGTACGATACGCAGTATTTT.

This clone was found once. The chain carries TRBV19 and TRBJ1-5; D is unclear. With 7 bases removed from V and 2 bases from J, the gap between germline ends came to 15 bases. Germline V gives CDR1 LNHDA, CDR2 SQIVND (reference sequence). This CDR3 region has 15 residues. CDR3 in amino acids: CASNLHVGGNQPQHF. CDR3 nucleotide sequence: TGTGCCAGTAACCTCCACGTGGGAGGCAATCAGCCCCAGCATTTT.

The rearrangement joins TRBV5-1 to TRBJ2-3; D is perhaps TRBD1 (5 bases). The CDR3 has 14 amino acids. Trimming shortened V by 1 base and J by 6 bases, and 12 bases separated the two germline ends. CDR1 and CDR2 (germline): SGHRS, YFSETQ. The CDR3 loop reads CASSLSRVGDTQYF. The CDR3 DNA reads TGCGCCAGCAGCTTGTCCAGGGTGGGGGATACGCAGTATTTT. The full variable domain, rest sourced from reference TRBV5-1 and TRBJ2-3, is KAGVTQTPRYLIKTRGQQVTLSCSPISGHRSVSWYQQTPGQGLQFLFEYFSETQRNKGNFPGRFSGRQFSNSRSEMNVSTLELGDSALYLCASSLSRVGDTQYFGPGTRLTVL.

This rearrangement joins TRBV4-1 to TRBJ2-5; tentatively, D is TRBD1 (6 bases). The V and J ends lost 0 bases and 5 bases respectively, with 19 bases between them. The germline CDR1 and CDR2 sequences are MGHRA and YSYEKL. This CDR3 region has 17 residues. CDR3 sequence reads: CASSQDPPQGLGETQYF. CDR3 nucleotides: TGCGCCAGCAGCCAAGATCCCCCACAGGGCCTAGGGGAGACCCAGTACTTC.

This chain links TRBV19 with TRBJ2-4; 7 bases align to TRBD1. This CDR3 is built from 15 residues. V lost 3 bases to trimming and J lost 3 bases; unmatched junction nucleotides: 5. From germline, CDR1 is LNHDA and CDR2 SQIVND (reference sequence). CDR3 nucleotide sequence: TGTGCCAGTAGTATGCAACAGGGGAACAAAAACATTCAGTACTTC. It encodes CASSMQQGNKNIQYF.

This clone came up a few times. This CDR3 reads CASSRTTPRLAADTQYF. The CDR3 DNA sequence: TGTGCCAGCAGCCGAACTACCCCCAGACTAGCCGCAGATACGCAGTATTTT. The chain carries TRBV3-1 (or the pseudogene TRBV3-2) and TRBJ2-3, with 7 bases that match TRBD2. The V gene's germline CDR1 is LGHDT and CDR2 YNNKEL (reference sequence). V gave up 4 bases and J gave up 4 bases; unmatched junction bases: 14. The CDR3 loop spans 17 amino acids.

The V and J genes are TRBV28 and TRBJ2-2, with a weak D call TRBD1 (7 bases). Trimming pared 10 bases from V and 6 bases from J, leaving 24 bases between. Germline V gene sequence: CDR1 MDHEN, CDR2 SYDVKM. This CDR3 comprises 16 residues. The DNA for the CDR3 is TGTGCCATCCACGGGGGCGGGACAGAGACTCCCGGGGAGCTGTTTTTT. Translated, it gives CAIHGGGTETPGELFF.

V is TRBV27 and J is TRBJ2-7; unclear D gene. Per germline, CDR1 MNHEY and CDR2 SMNVEV (reference sequence). V was pared by 4 bases and J by 0 bases, with 13 bases between. CDR3 length: 15 residues. CDR3 DNA sequence: TGTGCCAGCAGTTCAAAACCGATCAGCTCCTACGAGCAGTACTTC. Its protein product is CASSSKPISSYEQYF.

This chain connects TRBV4-2 to TRBJ2-7; 9 nucleotides match TRBD2. The germline V gene encodes CDR1 LGHNA and CDR2 YNFKEQ. V trimming: 4 bases; J trimming: 3 bases; junction bases outside the gene matches: 4. The CDR3 consists of 14 residues. The CDR3 DNA reads TGTGCCAGCAGCCCAAGACTAGCGGACTACGAGCAGTACTTC. Protein sequence: CASSPRLADYEQYF.

The J gene is TRBJ1-1, the V gene TRBV19; D is uncertain. Germline CDR1 LNHDA, CDR2 SQIVND (reference sequence). V was cut by 3 bases and J by 6 bases, with 14 bases left in between. CDR3 length equals 14 residues. The CDR3: CASSIQPGVAEAFF. The CDR3 coding sequence is TGTGCCAGTAGTATCCAGCCGGGAGTCGCTGAAGCTTTCTTT. Drawing the rest from reference TRBV19 and TRBJ1-1, the complete variable domain is DGGITQSPKYLFRKEGQNVTLSCEQNLNHDAMYWYRQDPGQGLRLIYYSQIVNDFQKGDIAEGYSVSREKKESFPLTVTSAQKNPTAFYLCASSIQPGVAEAFFGQGTRLTVV.

This clone was detected only once. The genes are TRBV28 and TRBJ1-6; 7 nucleotides align to TRBD1. The CDR3 contains 15 residues. Germline V lookup: CDR1 MDHEN, CDR2 SYDVKM. Trimming cost V 2 bases and J 6 bases; bases outside gene matches: 4. The DNA of the CDR3 is TGTGCCAGCAGTTTAGCTGGGACAGCTAATTCACCCCTCCACTTT. This encodes CASSLAGTANSPLHF. Together with reference TRBV28 and TRBJ1-6, the CDR3 gives the full variable domain: DVKVTQSSRYLVKRTGEKVFLECVQDMDHENMFWYRQDPGLGLRLIYFSYDVKMKEKGDIPEGYSVSREKKERFSLILESASTNQTSMYLCASSLAGTANSPLHFGNGTRLTVT.